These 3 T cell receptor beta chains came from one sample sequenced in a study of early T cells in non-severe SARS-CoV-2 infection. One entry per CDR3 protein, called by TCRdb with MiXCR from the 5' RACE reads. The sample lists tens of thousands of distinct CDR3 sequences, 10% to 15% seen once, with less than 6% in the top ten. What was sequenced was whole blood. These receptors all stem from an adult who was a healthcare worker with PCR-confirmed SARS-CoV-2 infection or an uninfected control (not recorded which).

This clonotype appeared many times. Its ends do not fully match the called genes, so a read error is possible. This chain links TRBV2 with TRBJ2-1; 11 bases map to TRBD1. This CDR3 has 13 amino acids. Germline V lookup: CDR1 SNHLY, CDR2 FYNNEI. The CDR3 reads CASSLKDRGPLRF. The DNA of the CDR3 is TGTGCCAGCAGCCTTAAGGACAGGGGGCCCTTAAGATTC.

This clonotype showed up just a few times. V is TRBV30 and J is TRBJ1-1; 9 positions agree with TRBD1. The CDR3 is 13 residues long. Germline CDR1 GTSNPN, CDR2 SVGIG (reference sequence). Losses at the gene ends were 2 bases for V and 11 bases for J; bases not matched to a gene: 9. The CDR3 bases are TGTGCCTGGAGTACTCACAGGGGGCAGATGGCTTTCTTT. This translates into CAWSTHRGQMAFF.

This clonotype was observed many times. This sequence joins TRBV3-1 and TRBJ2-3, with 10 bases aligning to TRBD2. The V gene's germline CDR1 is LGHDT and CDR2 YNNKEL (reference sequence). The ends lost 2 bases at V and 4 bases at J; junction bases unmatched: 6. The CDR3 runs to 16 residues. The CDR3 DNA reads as TGTGCCAGCAGCCAAACAGCGGGGGGGGGACCAGATACGCAGTATTTT. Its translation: CASSQTAGGGPDTQYF.